The rows below give T cell receptor beta chains drawn from one sample of a study of blood T cell repertoires in COVID-19. Only in-frame clones appear in the TCRdb table, and some are missing; sequencing was by immunoSEQ multiplex PCR. This table has about 440,000 clones, 70% to 90% appearing once. The specimen sequenced was PBMCs or T cells enriched from blood (not recorded which). The receptors originated from a young woman with acute COVID-19. Each CDR3 is given with its conserved first and last residue. Each record gives: J gene, D gene, clone size, V gene, CDR3 protein, CDR3 DNA. D genes are given only for firm matches. Some rows mark clone size as missing; the rest say once, few, many or name a class of expanded clone.

J: TRBJ1-2
D: TRBD1
size: -
V: TRBV6-6
CDR3: CASREPGGADGYTF
DNA: TGTGCCAGCAGGGAACCAGGGGGCGCGGATGGCTACACCTTC

J: TRBJ1-5
D: -
size: few
V: TRBV19
CDR3: CASSYMGQPQHF
DNA: TGTGCCAGTAGTTATATGGGCCAGCCCCAGCATTTT

J: TRBJ1-5
D: TRBD1
size: -
V: TRBV19
CDR3: CASSLDRGNQPQHF
DNA: TGTGCCAGTAGTCTGGACAGGGGGAATCAGCCCCAGCATTTT

J: TRBJ2-7
D: TRBD1
size: -
V: TRBV5-1
CDR3: CASSLPGQGAYEQYF
DNA: TGCGCCAGCAGCTTACCGGGACAGGGGGCCTACGAGCAGTACTTC

J: TRBJ1-2
D: TRBD1
size: few
V: TRBV3-1/TRBV3-2
CDR3: CASSQDVGTGAYYGYTF
DNA: TGTGCCAGCAGCCAAGATGTGGGGACAGGGGCGTATTATGGCTACACCTTC

J: TRBJ1-2
D: TRBD1
size: -
V: TRBV20-1
CDR3: CSASPDRPYGYTF
DNA: TGCAGTGCTAGTCCGGACAGGCCCTATGGCTACACCTTC

J: TRBJ2-7
D: TRBD2
size: -
V: TRBV7-9
CDR3: CASSLASWTSDSYEQYF
DNA: TGTGCCAGCAGCTTAGCGTCCTGGACTAGCGATTCCTACGAGCAGTACTTC

J: TRBJ2-5
D: -
size: once
V: TRBV5-1
CDR3: CASSLVQGGVETQYF
DNA: TGCGCCAGCAGCTTGGTGCAGGGAGGAGTTGAGACCCAGTACTTC

J: TRBJ2-3
D: -
size: -
V: TRBV3-1/TRBV3-2
CDR3: CASSRGTDTQYF
DNA: TGTGCCAGCAGCCGAGGCACAGATACGCAGTATTTT

J: TRBJ1-4
D: TRBD1
size: -
V: TRBV27
CDR3: CASSLSQGWNEKLFF
DNA: TGTGCCAGCAGTTTATCACAGGGGTGGAATGAAAAACTGTTTTTT

J: TRBJ2-1
D: TRBD2
size: -
V: TRBV5-4
CDR3: CASSLDSGRYNEQFF
DNA: TGTGCCAGCAGCTTGGATAGCGGGCGATACAATGAGCAGTTCTTC

J: TRBJ1-1
D: -
size: -
V: TRBV3-1/TRBV3-2
CDR3: CASSPAGFTEAFF
DNA: TGTGCCAGCAGCCCGGCGGGCTTCACTGAAGCTTTCTTT

J: TRBJ2-3
D: TRBD1
size: -
V: TRBV18
CDR3: CASSPGAGQGTDTQYF
DNA: TGTGCCAGCTCACCCGGGGCGGGACAGGGGACAGATACGCAGTATTTT

J: TRBJ2-1
D: TRBD2
size: -
V: TRBV7-6
CDR3: CASSLTGGPSYEQFF
DNA: TGTGCCAGCAGCTTAACGGGGGGGCCGAGTTATGAGCAGTTCTTC

J: TRBJ2-7
D: TRBD1
size: -
V: TRBV27
CDR3: CASSLGRTGSYEQYF
DNA: TGTGCCAGCAGTTTAGGTAGGACAGGGTCCTACGAGCAGTACTTC

J: TRBJ1-1
D: -
size: -
V: TRBV7-2
CDR3: CASSLGRQTIEAFF
DNA: TGTGCCAGCAGCTTGGGGAGGCAGACGATTGAAGCTTTCTTT

J: TRBJ1-5
D: -
size: -
V: TRBV18
CDR3: CASSQGRDQPQHF
DNA: TGTGCCAGCTCACAGGGGAGGGATCAGCCCCAGCATTTT

J: TRBJ1-3
D: -
size: -
V: TRBV7-2
CDR3: CASSPGWGNTIYF
DNA: TGTGCCAGCAGCCCCGGGTGGGGAAACACCATATATTTT

J: TRBJ2-1
D: -
size: once
V: TRBV2
CDR3: CASRRGDNEQFF
DNA: TGTGCCAGCAGGCGGGGCGACAATGAGCAGTTCTTC

J: TRBJ1-1
D: TRBD1
size: -
V: TRBV18
CDR3: CASSLGQGTNTEAFF
DNA: TGTGCCAGCTCACTCGGACAGGGGACGAACACTGAAGCTTTCTTT

J: TRBJ1-4
D: -
size: -
V: TRBV11-2
CDR3: CASSPRGPGGRGEKLFF
DNA: TGTGCCAGCAGCCCCCGTGGTCCCGGGGGGCGCGGTGAAAAACTGTTTTTT

J: TRBJ1-1
D: -
size: -
V: TRBV13
CDR3: CASSATEAFF
DNA: TGTGCCAGCAGCGCGACAGAAGCTTTCTTT

J: TRBJ2-3
D: TRBD2
size: -
V: TRBV10-1
CDR3: CASSRAGADTQYF
DNA: TGCGCCAGCAGTAGGGCGGGAGCAGATACGCAGTATTTT

J: TRBJ2-7
D: TRBD1
size: few
V: TRBV27
CDR3: CASSTRDRSGEQYF
DNA: TGTGCCAGCAGTACCCGGGACAGGTCTGGCGAGCAGTACTTC

J: TRBJ2-5
D: TRBD1
size: -
V: TRBV7-2
CDR3: CASSIWGQPEETQYF
DNA: TGTGCCAGCAGCATATGGGGACAGCCAGAAGAGACCCAGTACTTC

J: TRBJ2-7
D: -
size: -
V: TRBV5-1
CDR3: CASSLGGRTYEQYF
DNA: TGCGCCAGCAGCTTGGGGGGCCGAACTTACGAGCAGTACTTC

J: TRBJ2-1
D: TRBD2
size: -
V: TRBV7-2
CDR3: CASSFGTSGSEQFF
DNA: TGTGCCAGCAGCTTCGGGACTAGCGGGAGTGAGCAGTTCTTC

J: TRBJ1-5
D: TRBD1
size: -
V: TRBV18
CDR3: CASSKDRVGQPQHF
DNA: TGTGCCAGCTCAAAAGACAGGGTTGGGCAGCCCCAGCATTTT

J: TRBJ2-2
D: TRBD2
size: -
V: TRBV9
CDR3: CASSLEFSGGHTGELFF
DNA: TGTGCCAGCAGCCTAGAATTTAGCGGGGGACACACCGGGGAGCTGTTTTTT

J: TRBJ2-7
D: TRBD2
size: -
V: TRBV13
CDR3: CASIQGGTSEAYEQYF
DNA: TGTGCCAGCATCCAAGGGGGGACTAGCGAGGCCTACGAGCAGTACTTC

J: TRBJ1-6
D: -
size: once
V: TRBV3-1/TRBV3-2
CDR3: CASSQVPGYNSPLHF
DNA: TGTGCCAGCAGCCAAGTTCCAGGGTATAATTCACCCCTCCACTTT

J: TRBJ1-3
D: -
size: -
V: TRBV18
CDR3: CASSPPRDSGNTIYF
DNA: TGTGCCAGCTCACCACCTCGGGACTCTGGAAACACCATATATTTT

J: TRBJ2-7
D: -
size: -
V: TRBV6-6
CDR3: CASSSIVDAGNEQYF
DNA: TGTGCCAGCAGTTCCATTGTTGACGCGGGGAACGAGCAGTACTTC

J: TRBJ2-2
D: -
size: -
V: TRBV5-1
CDR3: CASSLRQGLSGGELFF
DNA: TGCGCCAGCAGCTTGCGCCAGGGACTTAGTGGCGGGGAGCTGTTTTTT

J: TRBJ1-3
D: -
size: -
V: TRBV6-5
CDR3: CASSYSYRTAGNTIYF
DNA: TGTGCCAGCAGTTACTCGTACCGGACAGCTGGAAACACCATATATTTT

J: TRBJ2-7
D: -
size: -
V: TRBV5-4
CDR3: CASSYRDKEYF
DNA: TGTGCCAGCAGTTACCGGGACAAGGAGTACTTC

J: TRBJ1-1
D: TRBD1
size: -
V: TRBV5-6
CDR3: CASSADRVPEAFF
DNA: TGTGCCAGCAGCGCTGACAGGGTGCCTGAAGCTTTCTTT

J: TRBJ2-1
D: TRBD2
size: -
V: TRBV3-1/TRBV3-2
CDR3: CASSLSSGREQFF
DNA: TGTGCCAGCAGCCTTTCTAGCGGGAGGGAGCAGTTCTTC

J: TRBJ2-7
D: TRBD1
size: -
V: TRBV29-1
CDR3: CSVRTGSSYEQYF
DNA: TGCAGCGTGAGGACAGGGAGCTCCTACGAGCAGTACTTC

J: TRBJ2-7
D: TRBD2
size: -
V: TRBV5-1
CDR3: CASSLTGGDEQYF
DNA: TGCGCCAGCAGCTTGACGGGAGGCGACGAGCAGTACTTC

J: TRBJ1-2
D: TRBD1
size: -
V: TRBV9
CDR3: CASRAGTGTYGYTF
DNA: TGTGCCAGCAGAGCGGGGACAGGGACCTATGGCTACACCTTC

J: TRBJ2-7
D: TRBD2
size: -
V: TRBV7-9
CDR3: CASSSGTSAYEQYF
DNA: TGTGCCAGCAGCTCCGGGACTAGCGCCTACGAGCAGTACTTC

J: TRBJ2-2
D: -
size: -
V: TRBV23-1
CDR3: CASRPEKTGGELFF
DNA: TGCGCCAGCAGACCCGAAAAGACTGGCGGGGAGCTGTTTTTT

J: TRBJ2-4
D: TRBD2
size: -
V: TRBV28
CDR3: CASTPVRTSGVAKNIQYF
DNA: TGTGCCAGCACTCCCGTTCGAACTAGCGGAGTAGCCAAAAACATTCAGTACTTC

J: TRBJ1-5
D: -
size: -
V: TRBV6-1
CDR3: CASSESIGYSNQPQHF
DNA: TGTGCCAGCAGTGAATCTATCGGTTATAGCAATCAGCCCCAGCATTTT

J: TRBJ2-1
D: TRBD1
size: -
V: TRBV9
CDR3: CASSAPGTGVTEQFF
DNA: TGTGCCAGCAGCGCTCCCGGGACAGGGGTTACTGAGCAGTTCTTC

J: TRBJ1-2
D: -
size: -
V: TRBV6-5
CDR3: CASSYSNSYGYTF
DNA: TGTGCCAGCAGTTACTCGAACAGCTATGGCTACACCTTC

J: TRBJ1-1
D: -
size: few
V: TRBV12-3/TRBV12-4
CDR3: CATKYSDTEAFF
DNA: TGTGCCACCAAGTATAGCGACACTGAAGCTTTCTTT

J: TRBJ2-1
D: -
size: -
V: TRBV6-2/TRBV6-3
CDR3: CASSYGGPNEQFF
DNA: TGTGCCAGCAGTTACGGCGGTCCGAATGAGCAGTTCTTC

J: TRBJ1-1
D: TRBD1
size: -
V: TRBV5-1
CDR3: CASSLGDRDDTEAFF
DNA: TGCGCCAGCAGCTTGGGAGACAGGGATGACACTGAAGCTTTCTTT

J: TRBJ2-2
D: -
size: -
V: TRBV7-2
CDR3: CASSLDLSGHLNTGELFF
DNA: TGTGCCAGCAGCTTAGATCTCTCGGGACACTTGAACACCGGGGAGCTGTTTTTT